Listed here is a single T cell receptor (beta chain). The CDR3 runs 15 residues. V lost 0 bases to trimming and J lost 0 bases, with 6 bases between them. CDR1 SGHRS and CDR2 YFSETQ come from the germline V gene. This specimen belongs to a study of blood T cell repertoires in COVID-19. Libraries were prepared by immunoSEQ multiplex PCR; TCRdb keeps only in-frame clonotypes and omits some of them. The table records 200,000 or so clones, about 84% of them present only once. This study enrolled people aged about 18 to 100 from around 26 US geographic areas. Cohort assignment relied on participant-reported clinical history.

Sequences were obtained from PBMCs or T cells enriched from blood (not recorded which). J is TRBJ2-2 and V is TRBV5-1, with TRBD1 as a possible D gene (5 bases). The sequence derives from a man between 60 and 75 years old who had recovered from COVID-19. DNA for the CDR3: TGCGCCAGCAGCTTGGAACAGGCGAACACCGGGGAGCTGTTTTTT. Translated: CASSLEQANTGELFF.